The next 8 T cell receptor beta chains were all read from a single sample in a study of monozygotic twins with cystic fibrosis. Some clones are missing from TCRdb's copy, which holds only in-frame ones; the method was immunoSEQ multiplex PCR. The sample holds around 23,000 clones, around 93% seen once. Sequencing input: blood. The receptors were sampled from a girl aged 2 to 9 with cystic fibrosis.

The rearrangement uses TRBV6-5 and TRBJ1-1, with D hard to call. The length of the CDR3 is 14 residues. The germline CDR1 and CDR2 sequences are MNHEY and SVGAGI. V was trimmed by 1 base and J by 6 bases, leaving 12 bases between them. The CDR3 DNA is TGTGCCAGCAGTTACTATGGTTCTGGCTCTGAAGCTTTCTTT. Amino acid sequence: CASSYYGSGSEAFF.

The chain has TRBV6-6 and TRBJ1-6; the D gene is possibly TRBD1 (5 bases). From germline, CDR1 is MNHNY and CDR2 SVGAGI (reference sequence). The CDR3 totals 15 residues. The V and J ends lost 5 bases and 2 bases respectively, with 10 bases between them. The CDR3 sequence: CASSRPGPYNSPLHF. The CDR3 DNA reads TGTGCCAGCAGTCGACCGGGGCCCTATAATTCACCCCTCCACTTT.

J is TRBJ2-2 and V is TRBV5-1; D is perhaps TRBD1 or TRBD2 (5 bases each). V was pared by 4 bases and J by 3 bases, with 13 bases between. This CDR3 region has 15 residues. Per germline, CDR1 SGHRS and CDR2 YFSETQ. The CDR3 coding sequence is TGCGCCAGCAGCAGCTCTGGGGGATACACCGGGGAGCTGTTTTTT. Its protein is CASSSSGGYTGELFF.

This clone came up once. The chain links TRBV6-9 to TRBJ2-1; 9 bases agree with TRBD2. Germline-derived CDR1 and CDR2 are MNHGY and SVAAGI. V lost 1 base to trimming and J lost 10 bases; unmatched junction nucleotides: 5. The CDR3 spans 14 residues. The CDR3 DNA reads as TGTGCCAGCAGTTATTTGCGGGGGGGCCCCGAGCAGTTCTTC. Translating gives CASSYLRGGPEQFF.

The chain employs TRBV6-6 and TRBJ2-1, with D maybe TRBD1 (6 bases). The V gene's germline CDR1 is MNHNY and CDR2 SVGAGI (reference sequence). Trimming cost V 0 bases and J 6 bases, with 12 bases left between them. The CDR3 loop spans 15 amino acids. Here the CDR3 DNA reads TGTGCCAGCAGTTACTCGTTGGGCAGGGGCAATGAGCAGTTCTTC. Translation: CASSYSLGRGNEQFF.

V usage is TRBV30 and J usage is TRBJ1-4; D is perhaps TRBD1 (6 bases). This CDR3 is 13 amino acids long. V lost 5 bases to trimming and J lost 4 bases, with 11 bases between them. CDR1 is GTSNPN, CDR2 SVGIG, per germline (reference sequence). CDR3 DNA: TGTGCCTGGTCCGGACAGTTTAATGAAAAACTGTTTTTT. The encoded protein is CAWSGQFNEKLFF.

The chain uses TRBV11-3 and TRBJ2-7; tentative D call: TRBD1 (5 bases). Germline V gene data show CDR1 as SGHNT and CDR2 as YENEEA. The CDR3 has 13 amino acids. Trimming removed 2 bases at V and 5 bases at J, with 10 bases between. The CDR3 here is CASSLWGLHEQYF. Here the CDR3 DNA reads TGTGCCAGCAGCTTATGGGGCTTACACGAGCAGTACTTC.

The V and J genes are TRBV29-1 and TRBJ1-2; no clear D. Trimming cost V 2 bases and J 0 bases, with 13 bases left between them. The CDR3 has 15 amino acids. Germline assignment: CDR1 SQVTM and CDR2 ANQGSEA. This CDR3 is CSVEIEAPANYGYTF. The CDR3 nucleotides read TGCAGCGTTGAAATTGAGGCCCCCGCTAACTATGGCTACACCTTC.